The 29 T cell receptor beta chains given below trace back to one sample, sequenced in a study of early T cells in non-severe SARS-CoV-2 infection (dated by TCRdb to 2020 to 2023). The library was generated by 5' RACE. The instrument was a NextSeq 500. TCRdb's own reprocessing of the public reads used fastp at Q25 and MiXCR and kept productive beta chains. CDR3 protein sequences are deduplicated, and each keeps its most common genes and DNA. The sample table shows fewer than 65,000 distinct CDR3 sequences, and about 9.4% are seen once. The ten largest clones capture roughly 4.8% of the sample. The sequencing input was whole blood. The source is an adult who was a healthcare worker with PCR-confirmed SARS-CoV-2 infection or an uninfected control (not recorded which).

This clonotype was seen repeatedly, ten times or more. This rearrangement joins TRBV11-2 to TRBJ2-1; D might be TRBD1 (5 bases). V lost 0 bases and J lost 9, with 18 bases in between. The CDR3 is 16 residues long. Germline V CDR1 and CDR2: SGHAT, FQNNGV. CDR3 residues: CASSLDLWQGLSEQFF. The CDR3 DNA sequence: TGTGCCAGCAGCTTAGATCTGTGGCAGGGTTTAAGTGAGCAGTTCTTC.

This clonotype was counted many times. V usage is TRBV7-2 and J usage is TRBJ2-5; no clear D gene. The CDR3 sequence is 15 residues long. The germline gives CDR1 SGHTA, CDR2 FQGNSA. Trimming took off 2 bases at V and 3 bases at J, with 13 bases between the two ends. DNA of the CDR3: TGTGCCAGCAGCTTATATGATACCGACAAAGAGACCCAGTACTTC. Protein sequence: CASSLYDTDKETQYF.

The sample holds many counts of this clonotype. The CDR3 bases are TGTGCCAGCAGCCACCGACAGGGGCTGGAGAGCACTGAAGCTTTCTTT. Translated: CASSHRQGLESTEAFF. The rearrangement uses TRBV7-9 and TRBJ1-1; 8 bases agree with TRBD1. CDR3 size: 16 residues. The germline V gene encodes CDR1 SEHNR and CDR2 FQNEAQ (reference sequence). V lost 5 bases and J lost 4; bases outside the gene matches: 12.

This rearrangement joins TRBV12-3 or TRBV12-4 to TRBJ1-1, with D perhaps TRBD1 (5 bases). V was cut by 4 bases and J by 1 base, with 13 bases left in between. The CDR3 spans 15 residues. In DNA, the CDR3 is TGTGCCAGCAGTTCCAGGGACTGGTGGAACACTGAAGCTTTCTTT. Translated: CASSSRDWWNTEAFF.

This clonotype was detected only a few times. This rearrangement joins TRBV19 to TRBJ2-3; D gene unclear. The CDR3 covers 14 residues. Trimming took 1 base from V and 2 from J, leaving 7 bases between them. Germline V lookup: CDR1 LNHDA, CDR2 SQIVND (reference sequence). The CDR3 bases are TGTGCCAGTAGTATAGCAAGGATCACAGATACGCAGTATTTT. It yields the protein CASSIARITDTQYF.

V usage is TRBV28 and J usage is TRBJ2-7; D gene ambiguous. The CDR3 runs 12 residues. Germline V gene sequence: CDR1 MDHEN, CDR2 SYDVKM. V gave up 5 bases and J gave up 4 bases, with 9 bases separating them. The CDR3 here is CASSLIAYEQYF. Here the CDR3 DNA reads TGTGCCAGCAGTCTCATCGCGTACGAGCAGTACTTC. The entire variable domain, with the rest obtained from reference TRBV28 and TRBJ2-7, is as follows: DVKVTQSSRYLVKRTGEKVFLECVQDMDHENMFWYRQDPGLGLRLIYFSYDVKMKEKGDIPEGYSVSREKKERFSLILESASTNQTSMYLCASSLIAYEQYFGPGTRLTVT.

This clonotype was observed a few times. The chain links TRBV10-3 to TRBJ2-5; 10 bases are shared with TRBD1. The CDR3 contains 13 residues. V trimming: 4 bases; J trimming: 5 bases; junction bases outside the gene matches: 1. Germline CDR1 reads ENHRY; CDR2 reads SYGVKD. This CDR3 reads CAISVGQGETQYF. The CDR3 coding sequence is TGTGCCATCAGTGTGGGACAGGGGGAGACCCAGTACTTC.

This clonotype was counted at least ten times. The chain has TRBV30 and TRBJ1-1, with TRBD1 as a possible D gene (6 bases). Germline lookup yields CDR1 GTSNPN and CDR2 SVGIG (reference sequence). Between the trimmed V and J ends, which lost 8 bases and 3 bases, there was a span of 19 bases. CDR3 size: 14 residues. CDR3 amino acids: CATRLQGSYTEAFF. The CDR3 DNA is TGTGCCACCAGATTACAGGGATCGTACACTGAAGCTTTCTTT.

This clonotype was picked up many times. This chain connects TRBV7-3 to TRBJ2-7; D perhaps matches TRBD1 (6 bases). The CDR3 runs 13 residues. Germline CDR1 is SGHTA and CDR2 is FQGTGA. Trimming took off 4 bases at V and 1 base at J, with 8 bases between the two ends. CDR3 sequence reads: CASSSGQSYEQYF. CDR3 in DNA: TGTGCCAGCAGCTCAGGACAGTCCTACGAGCAGTACTTC. Drawing the rest from reference TRBV7-3 and TRBJ2-7, the complete variable domain is GAGVSQTPSNKVTEKGKYVELRCDPISGHTALYWYRQSLGQGPEFLIYFQGTGAADDSGLPNDRFFAVRPEGSVSTLKIQRTERGDSAVYLCASSSGQSYEQYFGPGTRLTVT.

The table lists this clonotype with a few counts. The J gene is TRBJ1-5, the V gene TRBV6-1; maybe TRBD1 (5 bases). The V end lost 6 bases, the J end lost 4 bases, and 10 bases lay between the germline ends. There are 13 residues in the CDR3. Germline CDR1 is MNHNS and CDR2 is SASEGT. CDR3 loop: CASRPKGNQPQHF. Written as DNA, the CDR3 is TGTGCCAGCAGACCAAAGGGGAATCAGCCCCAGCATTTT.

This clonotype was detected many times. V usage is TRBV6-2 or TRBV6-3 and J usage is TRBJ2-2; a weak D match, TRBD1 (5 bases). Looked up from germline, CDR1 is MNHEY and CDR2 is SVGEGT. Trimming took 2 bases from V and 0 from J, leaving 10 bases between them. The CDR3 sequence is 16 residues long. The CDR3 loop is CASSYGQGTNTGELFF. CDR3 sequence (DNA): TGTGCCAGCAGTTACGGCCAGGGTACGAACACCGGGGAGCTGTTTTTT.

CDR3: CASSPGRAYGYTF. CDR3 sequence (DNA): TGTGCCAGCAGCCCTGGGCGGGCCTATGGCTACACCTTC. The V gene is TRBV3-1, the J gene TRBJ1-2; D remains ambiguous. The V end was cut by 4 bases, the J end by 4 bases, with 10 bases between. Germline CDR1 reads LGHDT; CDR2 reads YNNKEL (reference sequence). The CDR3 is 13 residues long. Full variable domain (remainder filled in from reference TRBV3-1 and TRBJ1-2): DTAVSQTPKYLVTQMGNDKSIKCEQNLGHDTMYWYKQDSKKFLKIMFSYNNKELIINETVPNRFSPKSPDKAHLNLHINSLELGDSAVYFCASSPGRAYGYTFGSGTRLTVV.

V is TRBV6-5 and J is TRBJ1-2; 10 bases fit TRBD1. CDR1 is MNHEY, CDR2 SVGAGI, per germline. The CDR3 sequence is 14 residues long. V gave up 6 bases and J gave up 7 bases; unmatched junction bases: 8. The chain's CDR3 is CASRTGQGNRGYTF. The DNA of the CDR3 is TGTGCCAGCAGAACGGGACAGGGGAATCGTGGCTACACCTTC.

V usage is TRBV24-1 and J usage is TRBJ2-4, with D tentatively TRBD1 (6 bases). The CDR3 runs to 15 residues. Germline V gene lookup returns CDR1 KGHDR and CDR2 SFDVKD. Between the trimmed V and J ends, which lost 1 base and 4 bases, there was a span of 10 bases. In nucleotides, the CDR3 is TGTGCCACCAGTGATTTTAAGGGGGATAAAAACATTCAGTACTTC. Translation gives CATSDFKGDKNIQYF.

Ten or more counts support this clonotype. This chain uses TRBV12-3 or TRBV12-4 with TRBJ1-1; D is perhaps TRBD1 (6 bases). V lost 3 bases, J lost 3 bases, and 8 bases lay in between. This CDR3 region has 13 residues. The CDR3 DNA reads TGTGCCAGCAGTTTGAAGGGGGACACTGAAGCTTTCTTT. This codes for CASSLKGDTEAFF.

This chain connects TRBV7-2 to TRBJ2-3; 15 nucleotides agree with TRBD2. J lost 4 bases, V lost 5 bases, and 1 base had no gene match. Per germline, CDR1 SGHTA and CDR2 FQGNSA. The length of the CDR3 is 15 residues. The CDR3 reads CASSRTSGRADTQYF. The CDR3 DNA reads TGTGCCAGCAGCCGGACTAGCGGGAGGGCAGATACGCAGTATTTT.

This clonotype was found many times. The J gene is TRBJ2-7, the V gene TRBV4-1, with 11 bases matching TRBD2. V shed 1 base, J shed 5 bases, and the junction held 10 bases outside the gene matches. This CDR3 region has 17 residues. CDR1 is MGHRA, CDR2 YSYEKL, per germline. This CDR3 is CASSQGLAGGRSHEQYF. The CDR3 DNA sequence: TGCGCCAGCAGCCAAGGGCTAGCGGGGGGCCGATCCCACGAGCAGTACTTC.

Only a few counts were recorded for this clonotype. The gene calls are TRBV7-3 and TRBJ2-3, with TRBD2 matching over 7 bases. V was clipped by 5 bases and J by 7 bases; unmatched bases: 9. The CDR3 totals 14 residues. Germline CDR1 and CDR2: SGHTA and FQGTGA. CDR3 residues: CASSPGTTPNTQYF. The DNA of the CDR3 is TGTGCCAGCAGCCCCGGGACTACTCCAAATACGCAGTATTTT. Variable domain in full (rest from reference TRBV7-3 and TRBJ2-3): GAGVSQTPSNKVTEKGKYVELRCDPISGHTALYWYRQSLGQGPEFLIYFQGTGAADDSGLPNDRFFAVRPEGSVSTLKIQRTERGDSAVYLCASSPGTTPNTQYFGPGTRLTVL.

This clonotype has a count of ten or more. The gene calls are TRBV10-1 and TRBJ2-7, with D possibly TRBD2 on 6 matching bases. Germline CDR1 and CDR2: WNHNN and SYGVQD (reference sequence). V was clipped by 8 bases and J by 4 bases, with 18 bases between them. CDR3 length: 14 residues. CDR3 residues: CASAHGGNFYEQYF. CDR3 nucleotides: TGCGCCAGCGCCCATGGAGGGAATTTTTACGAGCAGTACTTC.

This clonotype turned up a few times. V gene TRBV5-4 combines with J gene TRBJ1-2; 7 nucleotides agree with TRBD1. The germline CDR1 and CDR2 sequences are SGHNT and YYREEE (reference sequence). V lost 7 bases to trimming and J lost 4 bases; unmatched junction nucleotides: 10. The CDR3 runs 14 residues. CDR3 loop: CASARGREGYGYTF. CDR3 nucleotide sequence: TGTGCCAGCGCTAGGGGGCGAGAGGGCTATGGCTACACCTTC.

V is TRBV4-2 and J is TRBJ2-5; TRBD2 matches at 10 bases. The CDR3 runs to 16 residues. The ends lost 1 base at V and 5 bases at J; junction bases unmatched: 7. The germline V gene has CDR1 LGHNA and CDR2 YNFKEQ. The CDR3 DNA sequence: TGTGCCAGCAGCCAAGGGTTAGCGGGGGGATTCGAGACCCAGTACTTC. Translated: CASSQGLAGGFETQYF.

At least ten counts were recorded for this clonotype. This chain connects TRBV20-1 to TRBJ2-5; TRBD1 is a possible D gene (5 bases). This CDR3 region has 14 residues. V dropped 2 bases and J dropped 5 bases, with 15 bases sitting between them. CDR1 DFQATT and CDR2 SNEGSKA come from the germline V gene (reference sequence). The CDR3 DNA is TGCAGTGCTAGATCAGGGTCCACCGGGGAGACCCAGTACTTC. It codes for CSARSGSTGETQYF.

This clonotype has at least ten counts. This rearrangement joins TRBV10-3 to TRBJ2-7; the D is unclear. Germline CDR1 is ENHRY and CDR2 is SYGVKD. With 2 bases removed from V and 4 bases from J, the gap between germline ends came to 6 bases. This CDR3 spans 12 amino acids. This CDR3 is CAISEPNYEQYF. The CDR3 nucleotides read TGTGCCATCAGTGAGCCAAATTACGAGCAGTACTTC.

The rearrangement uses TRBV9 and TRBJ2-7; 7 bases are a match to TRBD1. This CDR3 is 16 amino acids long. Germline trimming cut 0 bases from V and 2 bases from J; bases unmatched to any gene: 8. CDR1 and CDR2 from the germline V gene are SGDLS and YYNGEE. The CDR3 bases are TGTGCCAGCAGCGTAGGGGACAGATCCCCTCCCTACGAGCAGTACTTC. It codes for CASSVGDRSPPYEQYF.

This clonotype was picked up many times. The rearrangement joins TRBV20-1 to TRBJ1-5; D is unresolved. V lost 7 bases and J lost 0, with 7 bases in between. CDR1 is DFQATT and CDR2 is SNEGSKA in the germline V gene (reference sequence). This CDR3 is built from 12 residues. Here the CDR3 DNA reads TGCAGTGGCAGTTATAGCAATCAGCCCCAGCATTTT. Translated, it gives CSGSYSNQPQHF.

This clonotype was recorded many times. The J gene is TRBJ1-1, the V gene TRBV7-2, with a possible D match to TRBD1 (5 bases). This CDR3 contains 16 residues. Germline CDR1 reads SGHTA; CDR2 reads FQGNSA. V was trimmed by 1 base and J by 0 bases, leaving 12 bases between them. Here the CDR3 DNA reads TGTGCCAGCAGCTTAGGCATTTGGGGGATGAACACTGAAGCTTTCTTT. This sequence encodes CASSLGIWGMNTEAFF.

The CDR3 protein is CASSYGLAGVYEQYF. CDR3 bases: TGTGCCAGCAGTTACGGCCTAGCGGGAGTCTACGAGCAGTACTTC. The chain recombines TRBV6-5 with TRBJ2-7, with TRBD2 matching 10 bases. The V gene's germline CDR1 is MNHEY and CDR2 SVGAGI. J was trimmed by 3 bases and V by 2 bases; bases with no gene match: 4. There are 15 residues in the CDR3.

This clonotype was counted a few times. The rearrangement uses TRBV18 and TRBJ2-1; TRBD2 matches at 11 bases. The CDR3 consists of 13 residues. Germline values: CDR1 KGHSH, CDR2 LQKENI. Losses at the gene ends were 3 bases for V and 11 bases for J; bases not matched to a gene: 3. The CDR3 loop reads CASSPGLAAKQFF. In DNA form, the CDR3 reads TGTGCCAGCTCACCGGGACTAGCGGCAAAGCAGTTCTTC.

This clonotype appeared many times. V gene TRBV2 combines with J gene TRBJ1-6, with D perhaps matching TRBD1 (5 bases). CDR3 length: 15 amino acids. Germline V CDR1 and CDR2: SNHLY, FYNNEI. This CDR3 is CARGGALIADSPLHF. The CDR3 DNA reads as TGTGCGAGGGGAGGTGCATTGATCGCAGATTCACCCCTCCACTTT.